The 26 T cell receptor beta chains presented below share a single source sample, sequenced in a study of cytomegalovirus exposure and HLA in healthy donors. Both 60 Vbeta primers and 13 Jbeta primers went into the PCR. Clones were read by immunoSEQ multiplex PCR, and TCRdb kept only the in-frame ones, dropping some. Of about 130,000 clones in the sample, more than 70% are singletons; the top ten hold 2% to 2.5%. Material: PBMCs. The receptors stem from a man aged 25 to 40 in good health and CMV-seronegative.

V and J are TRBV7-9 and TRBJ1-2; D is unclear. The V end lost 6 bases, the J end lost 4 bases, and 15 bases lay between the germline ends. The CDR3 is 14 residues long. Germline V lookup: CDR1 SEHNR, CDR2 FQNEAQ (reference sequence). DNA of the CDR3: TGTGCCAGCAGACGAGATGACGGAGTCTATGGCTACACCTTC. This encodes CASRRDDGVYGYTF.

The chain couples TRBV25-1 to TRBJ2-2, with D tentatively TRBD1 (6 bases). Trimming took off 1 base at V and 7 bases at J, with 13 bases between the two ends. This CDR3 is 15 amino acids long. Per the germline V gene, CDR1 is MGHDK and CDR2 is SYGVNS. CDR3 sequence: CASSESGQPSGELFF. The CDR3, as DNA: TGTGCCAGCAGTGAATCAGGACAGCCTAGCGGGGAGCTGTTTTTT.

The V call is TRBV2, the J call TRBJ1-5, with unresolved D. Germline V gene sequence: CDR1 SNHLY, CDR2 FYNNEI. With 2 bases removed from V and 6 bases from J, the gap between germline ends came to 14 bases. The CDR3 covers 15 residues. The CDR3 loop is CASSELGADIQPQHF. DNA for the CDR3: TGTGCCAGCAGTGAACTGGGTGCCGACATTCAGCCCCAGCATTTT.

DNA for the CDR3: TGCGCCAGCAGCTTATCGACGGGGGATTACACAGATACGCAGTATTTT. Translating gives CASSLSTGDYTDTQYF. The J gene is TRBJ2-3, the V gene TRBV5-1; perhaps TRBD2 as D (6 bases). CDR3 length: 16 amino acids. Germline V CDR1 and CDR2: SGHRS, YFSETQ. Trimming removed 2 bases from V and 2 bases from J, with 15 bases in between.

The chain carries TRBV14 and TRBJ2-3; 8 nucleotides line up with TRBD1. CDR1 is SGHDN and CDR2 is FVKESK in the germline V gene. The CDR3 covers 16 residues. The junction had 9 bases not matched to a gene; V was cut back by 3 bases and J by 4 bases. The chain's CDR3 is CASSQRTGRGSDTQYF. The CDR3 bases are TGTGCCAGCAGCCAGAGGACAGGGCGTGGCTCAGATACGCAGTATTTT.

The genes are TRBV5-1 and TRBJ1-5; no clear D. Germline-derived CDR1 and CDR2 are SGHRS and YFSETQ. Trimming left V 1 base short and J 2 bases short, with 10 bases between. This CDR3 is 15 amino acids long. CDR3 coding DNA: TGCGCCAGCAGCTTGTCGGGGTTAGGCAATCAGCCCCAGCATTTT. This codes for CASSLSGLGNQPQHF.

The chain has TRBV10-2 and TRBJ2-7, with TRBD2 matching 9 bases. The CDR3 sequence is 15 residues long. CDR1 is WSHSY, CDR2 SAAADI, per germline. The J segment lost 2 bases and the V segment lost 3 bases, leaving 5 bases of the junction unmatched. The CDR3 sequence is CASSDRVAGAYEQYF. CDR3 DNA sequence: TGCGCCAGCAGTGATAGGGTAGCGGGAGCCTACGAGCAGTACTTC.

The chain couples TRBV27 to TRBJ2-1; 7 nucleotides agree with TRBD2. Per the germline V gene, CDR1 is MNHEY and CDR2 is SMNVEV (reference sequence). This CDR3 comprises 16 residues. J was trimmed by 0 bases and V by 3 bases; bases with no gene match: 5. The CDR3 loop reads CASSFAAGSSYNEQFF. CDR3 DNA: TGTGCCAGCAGTTTCGCAGCGGGGAGCTCCTACAATGAGCAGTTCTTC.

This chain uses TRBV5-1 with TRBJ1-2; D is unclear. Germline V gives CDR1 SGHRS, CDR2 YFSETQ. This CDR3 contains 15 residues. Trimming left V 1 base short and J 4 bases short, with 14 bases between. CDR3 in amino acids: CASSLTGEGVYGYTF. CDR3 nucleotides: TGCGCCAGCAGCTTGACCGGGGAGGGTGTCTATGGCTACACCTTC.

This clone was observed a handful of times. The chain recombines TRBV27 with TRBJ2-1; TRBD2 agrees at 10 bases. CDR1 is MNHEY, CDR2 SMNVEV, per germline (reference sequence). V gave up 5 bases and J gave up 1 base; unmatched junction bases: 5. The length of the CDR3 is 16 residues. The CDR3 nucleotides read TGTGCCAGCAGTAAAGCGACTAGCGGGTCCTACAATGAGCAGTTCTTC. Translated, it gives CASSKATSGSYNEQFF.

The chain joins TRBV30 to TRBJ1-2; the D is unclear. Trimming took off 4 bases at V and 0 bases at J, with 3 bases between the two ends. The CDR3 runs to 11 residues. The germline CDR1 and CDR2 sequences are GTSNPN and SVGIG (reference sequence). The CDR3 spells CAWIANYGYTF. DNA of the CDR3: TGTGCCTGGATAGCTAACTATGGCTACACCTTC.

V is TRBV9 and J is TRBJ1-4, with D unclear. This CDR3 has 16 residues. CDR1 is SGDLS and CDR2 is YYNGEE in the germline V gene. V was trimmed by 3 bases and J by 4 bases, leaving 16 bases between them. CDR3 nucleotides: TGTGCCAGCAGCGCTCCTCAAGCAGGCCATAATGAAAAACTGTTTTTT. It encodes CASSAPQAGHNEKLFF.

This clone was observed a few times. V gene TRBV4-2 combines with J gene TRBJ2-4; 15 nucleotides align to TRBD2. After removal of 0 bases from V and 3 bases from J, the junction contained 6 bases not matched to a gene. Germline lookup yields CDR1 LGHNA and CDR2 YNFKEQ. This CDR3 region has 19 residues. CDR3 nucleotides: TGTGCCAGCAGCCAAGATGGACTAGCGGGAGGGGTAGGCAAAAACATTCAGTACTTC. As protein: CASSQDGLAGGVGKNIQYF.

This chain joins TRBV4-1 and TRBJ2-7, with 7 bases that match TRBD2. The CDR3 has 14 amino acids. The trim removed 1 base at V and 3 bases at J, leaving 3 bases unmatched. Germline V lookup: CDR1 MGHRA, CDR2 YSYEKL. This CDR3 reads CASSQVGGDYEQYF. The CDR3 DNA sequence: TGCGCCAGCAGCCAAGTTGGGGGGGACTACGAGCAGTACTTC.

This sequence joins TRBV5-4 and TRBJ2-7, with 9 bases fitting TRBD1. The CDR3 extends over 16 amino acids. V lost 4 bases to trimming and J lost 2 bases; unmatched junction nucleotides: 10. Germline CDR1 is SGHNT and CDR2 is YYREEE (reference sequence). The CDR3 nucleotides read TGTGCCAGCAGCGGGGGACAGGGCGGTGTCGCCTACGAGCAGTACTTC. It encodes CASSGGQGGVAYEQYF. The full variable domain, with the rest looked up from reference TRBV5-4 and TRBJ2-7, is ETGVTQSPTHLIKTRGQQVTLRCSSQSGHNTVSWYQQALGQGPQFIFQYYREEENGRGNFPPRFSGLQFPNYSSELNVNALELDDSALYLCASSGGQGGVAYEQYFGPGTRLTVT.

V usage is TRBV11-3 and J usage is TRBJ1-1; D remains ambiguous. The CDR3 runs to 12 residues. The germline V and J ends were trimmed by 5 bases and 2 bases, with 6 bases remaining between them. Looked up from germline, CDR1 is SGHNT and CDR2 is YENEEA. This chain's CDR3 is CASSPGNTEAFF. DNA for the CDR3: TGTGCCAGCAGCCCAGGTAACACTGAAGCTTTCTTT.

The chain employs TRBV5-1 and TRBJ1-1; D is perhaps TRBD1 (5 bases). The CDR3 totals 13 residues. Germline CDR1 SGHRS, CDR2 YFSETQ. The V end was cut by 3 bases, the J end by 4 bases, with 10 bases between. CDR3 nucleotide sequence: TGCGCCAGCAGCTGGGGGGATTCCACTGAAGCTTTCTTT. Translated, it gives CASSWGDSTEAFF.

The chain combines TRBV12-2 with TRBJ2-3; the table gives TRBD2 as D, unverified against the DNA. TRBV12-2 is an annotated pseudogene. This CDR3 has 19 amino acids. CDR3 sequence (DNA): TGTGCAAGTCGCTTGGACATAAGGTTTAGCGGGAATAGCACAGATACGCAGTATTTT. Its protein product is CASRLDIRFSGNSTDTQYF.

Only one count was recorded for this clone. The V and J genes are TRBV6-5 and TRBJ2-2; perhaps TRBD1 as D (6 bases). CDR1 and CDR2 from the germline V gene are MNHEY and SVGAGI. V gave up 2 bases and J gave up 6 bases, with 10 bases separating them. The CDR3 length is 14 residues. The CDR3 region is CASSYGAGAGELFF. Here the CDR3 DNA reads TGTGCCAGCAGTTACGGAGCAGGGGCCGGGGAGCTGTTTTTT.

The rearrangement joins TRBV7-9 to TRBJ2-7; 8 bases fit TRBD1. CDR3 length equals 14 residues. Trimming cost V 1 base and J 3 bases; bases outside gene matches: 2. Germline V gene sequence: CDR1 SEHNR, CDR2 FQNEAQ (reference sequence). CDR3 DNA sequence: TGTGCCAGCAGCTTAGACGGGACAGGCTACGAGCAGTACTTC. It specifies CASSLDGTGYEQYF.

V is TRBV5-6 and J is TRBJ2-7; a weak D match, TRBD1 (6 bases). V was cut by 4 bases and J by 7 bases, with 15 bases left in between. CDR1 and CDR2 from the germline V gene are SGHDT and YYEEEE. The CDR3 is 13 residues long. The CDR3 bases are TGTGCCAGCAGCCTCCAGGGGTTCGGTGAGCAGTACTTC. It codes for CASSLQGFGEQYF.

This clone was picked up a small number of times. The chain combines TRBV28 with TRBJ1-1, with a tentative D call TRBD1 (5 bases). The length of the CDR3 is 16 residues. V was shortened by 0 bases and J by 1 base, with 12 bases between the two germline ends. Germline V gene data show CDR1 as MDHEN and CDR2 as SYDVKM. As DNA, the CDR3 is TGTGCCAGCAGTTTATGGAGTCGGGGGAAGAACACTGAAGCTTTCTTT. It codes for CASSLWSRGKNTEAFF.

This chain uses TRBV19 with TRBJ1-5; D not certain. Looked up from germline, CDR1 is LNHDA and CDR2 is SQIVND (reference sequence). The CDR3 contains 14 residues. Trimming pared 5 bases from V and 0 bases from J, leaving 8 bases between. CDR3 in amino acids: CASSRLYSNQPQHF. The CDR3 DNA reads TGTGCCAGTAGTCGTCTTTATAGCAATCAGCCCCAGCATTTT. The variable domain in full, with the rest retrieved from reference TRBV19 and TRBJ1-5, is DGGITQSPKYLFRKEGQNVTLSCEQNLNHDAMYWYRQDPGQGLRLIYYSQIVNDFQKGDIAEGYSVSREKKESFPLTVTSAQKNPTAFYLCASSRLYSNQPQHFGDGTRLSIL.

CDR3 nucleotide sequence: TGTGCCAGCAGCAGGGGCCTCAACTATGGCTACACCTTC. Its protein product is CASSRGLNYGYTF. V usage is TRBV11-2 and J usage is TRBJ1-2, with D possibly TRBD1 on 5 matching bases. Germline V CDR1 and CDR2: SGHAT, FQNNGV. CDR3 length: 13 amino acids. The V and J ends lost 5 bases and 2 bases respectively, with 9 bases between them.

The rearrangement uses TRBV11-1 and TRBJ2-7; 9 nucleotides match TRBD2. J gave up 1 base and V 3 bases, and 4 bases lay outside the gene matches. From germline, CDR1 is SGHAT and CDR2 FQDESV (reference sequence). The CDR3 sequence is 15 residues long. DNA of the CDR3: TGTGCCAGCAGCTTTGGACTAGCGAATTCCTACGAGCAGTACTTC. Translating gives CASSFGLANSYEQYF.

V usage is TRBV6-5 and J usage is TRBJ2-3, with TRBD1 matching 9 bases. The V and J ends lost 2 bases and 0 bases, in that order; junction bases with no gene match: 3. Per the germline V gene, CDR1 is MNHEY and CDR2 is SVGAGI. The CDR3 runs 16 residues. The CDR3 coding sequence is TGTGCCAGCAGTTACGGGACAGGGTTTAGCACAGATACGCAGTATTTT. Translating it yields CASSYGTGFSTDTQYF.